Shown below are 14 T cell receptor beta chains from a single sample sequenced in a study of cytomegalovirus exposure and HLA in healthy donors. This PCR relied on a set of 60 Vbeta primers and 13 Jbeta primers. TCRdb's table, derived via immunoSEQ multiplex PCR, lists solely in-frame clones and lacks some. The table lists 60,000 to 80,000 clones, over 60% of them singletons. Sequenced material: PBMCs. Every receptor here comes from a woman in her twenties or thirties in good health and CMV-seronegative.

The chain couples TRBV2 to TRBJ1-4; the match to TRBD1 covers 10 bases. V was clipped by 8 bases and J by 6 bases; unmatched bases: 6. Per germline, CDR1 SNHLY and CDR2 FYNNEI. The CDR3 contains 14 residues. In nucleotides, the CDR3 is TGTGCCAGCCATTACGGGACAGGGGATGAAAAACTGTTTTTT. It encodes CASHYGTGDEKLFF.

The rearrangement links TRBV5-1 to TRBJ2-6, with 8 nucleotides matching TRBD1. This CDR3 region has 17 residues. V gave up 3 bases and J gave up 0 bases; unmatched junction bases: 5. Germline V CDR1 and CDR2: SGHRS, YFSETQ. CDR3 amino acids: CASSSGTGPSGANVLTF. In nucleotides, the CDR3 is TGCGCCAGCAGCTCCGGGACAGGCCCCTCTGGGGCCAACGTCCTGACTTTC.

CDR3 sequence reads: CASRRSVQSEQYF. The DNA for the CDR3 is TGTGCCAGCAGGCGCAGTGTACAGAGCGAGCAGTACTTC. The chain couples TRBV6-5 to TRBJ2-7; D gene ambiguous. Trimming removed 6 bases from V and 6 bases from J, with 15 bases in between. Germline loops: CDR1 MNHEY, CDR2 SVGAGI. The CDR3 runs 13 residues.

The V call is TRBV6-5, the J call TRBJ2-5; D may be TRBD2 (5 bases). Germline assignment: CDR1 MNHEY and CDR2 SVGAGI. The V and J ends lost 8 bases and 4 bases respectively, with 20 bases between them. There are 15 residues in the CDR3. CDR3 sequence reads: CASLARRSGSETQYF. The CDR3 region has the DNA TGTGCCAGCTTGGCGAGGAGAAGCGGTTCAGAGACCCAGTACTTC.

This clone was recorded once. The V gene is TRBV25-1, the J gene TRBJ2-5, with 7 nucleotides matching TRBD1. Trimming removed 6 bases from V and 3 bases from J; junction bases left unmatched: 13. This CDR3 is 16 amino acids long. CDR1 and CDR2 from the germline V gene are MGHDK and SYGVNS. The DNA of the CDR3 is TGTGCCAGCAGCCAAACCCCGGGACAGATAAAAGAGACCCAGTACTTC. Translated, it gives CASSQTPGQIKETQYF.

In its sample, this clone was seen a few times. The gene calls are TRBV19 and TRBJ1-1; D is perhaps TRBD1 (5 bases). V was cut by 6 bases and J by 0 bases, with 20 bases left in between. Germline V gene sequence: CDR1 LNHDA, CDR2 SQIVND (reference sequence). This CDR3 is built from 17 residues. The CDR3 DNA is TGTGCCAGTAGGAACCGACAGCGGGAATACATGAACACTGAAGCTTTCTTT. Translated, it gives CASRNRQREYMNTEAFF.

This clone turned up a few times. The CDR3 region has the DNA TGTGCCAGCGGGTCTGGGACTAGTCCGTACGAGCAGTACTTC. As protein: CASGSGTSPYEQYF. The rearrangement links TRBV5-4 to TRBJ2-7; 8 bases are shared with TRBD2. The CDR3 is made up of 14 amino acids. The germline V gene encodes CDR1 SGHNT and CDR2 YYREEE (reference sequence). Trimming at V came to 7 bases and at J to 4 bases, leaving 10 bases not matched to a gene.

J is TRBJ2-1 and V is TRBV12-5; TRBD2 aligns across 7 bases. V was pared by 7 bases and J by 0 bases, with 6 bases of the junction left unmatched. Germline-derived CDR1 and CDR2 are LGHNT and FRNRAP. The CDR3 extends over 15 amino acids. The CDR3: CASVIGTNSYNEQFF. The CDR3 DNA reads as TGTGCTAGTGTTATAGGGACTAACTCCTACAATGAGCAGTTCTTC.

The chain combines TRBV28 with TRBJ1-2; tentative D call: TRBD1 (5 bases). The CDR3 is made up of 13 amino acids. The V end lost 5 bases, the J end lost 4 bases, and 11 bases lay between the germline ends. CDR1 and CDR2 from the germline V gene are MDHEN and SYDVKM. The CDR3 protein is CASSPGRRYGYTF. The CDR3 DNA sequence: TGTGCCAGCAGTCCAGGGAGGCGCTATGGCTACACCTTC.

The rearrangement joins TRBV19 to TRBJ1-3, with 7 nucleotides matching TRBD1. The J segment lost 2 bases and the V segment lost 5 bases, leaving 6 bases of the junction unmatched. In germline, CDR1 is LNHDA, CDR2 SQIVND (reference sequence). The CDR3 extends over 15 amino acids. The CDR3 loop reads CASSGDRDPGNTIYF. DNA of the CDR3: TGTGCCAGTAGTGGTGACAGGGACCCTGGAAACACCATATATTTT.

The CDR3 DNA sequence: TGTGCCTGGCGGGGGACTAGCGGCAGTGAGCAGTTCTTC. Protein product: CAWRGTSGSEQFF. The rearrangement joins TRBV30 to TRBJ2-1, with TRBD2 identical over 11 bases. CDR3 length: 13 residues. Losses at the gene ends were 5 bases for V and 9 bases for J; bases not matched to a gene: 6. Germline CDR1 GTSNPN, CDR2 SVGIG (reference sequence).

The table lists this clone with a few counts. V is TRBV7-8 and J is TRBJ1-1; maybe TRBD1 (6 bases). Germline V gives CDR1 SGHVS, CDR2 FQNEAQ. Trimming took 1 base from V and 13 from J, leaving 16 bases between them. The CDR3 sequence is 13 residues long. The CDR3 loop reads CASSLDSWARGFF. Here the CDR3 DNA reads TGTGCCAGCAGCTTAGATAGTTGGGCCAGGGGTTTCTTT.

The rearrangement joins TRBV28 to TRBJ1-1, with D perhaps TRBD1 (5 bases). CDR3 size: 15 residues. From germline, CDR1 is MDHEN and CDR2 SYDVKM. Trimming left V 2 bases short and J 5 bases short, with 15 bases between. Here the CDR3 reads CASSLPGVLNTEAFF. In DNA, the CDR3 is TGTGCCAGCAGTTTACCGGGGGTCCTCAATACTGAAGCTTTCTTT. The full variable domain, with the rest looked up from reference TRBV28 and TRBJ1-1, is DVKVTQSSRYLVKRTGEKVFLECVQDMDHENMFWYRQDPGLGLRLIYFSYDVKMKEKGDIPEGYSVSREKKERFSLILESASTNQTSMYLCASSLPGVLNTEAFFGQGTRLTVV.

The chain carries TRBV2 and TRBJ1-1, with no clear D. Per germline, CDR1 SNHLY and CDR2 FYNNEI. V lost 5 bases and J 1 base, leaving 14 bases between the germline ends. This CDR3 is 15 amino acids long. The DNA for the CDR3 is TGTGCCAGCAGTCCTGGGATCGGGGAGAACACTGAAGCTTTCTTT. It specifies CASSPGIGENTEAFF.